The rows below give T cell receptor beta chains drawn from one sample of a study of blood T cells in healthy people across ages. One entry per CDR3 protein, called by TCRdb with MiXCR from the 5' RACE reads. The sample holds about 770,000 distinct CDR3 sequences, approximately 44% seen once. The specimen was blood. The receptor set was obtained from a man aged 60 to 75 in good health. CDR3s include the opening cysteine and the closing phenylalanine or tryptophan. Each record gives: D gene, V gene, J gene, clone size, CDR3 protein, CDR3 DNA. D genes are given only for firm matches. Clone size is shown for a subset of rows, as once, few, many or a class of expanded clone.

d_call: -
v_call: TRBV7-2
j_call: TRBJ1-2
clone_size: -
cdr3_aa: CASSLGPEYGYTF
cdr3_nt: TGTGCCAGCAGCTTAGGGCCAGAATATGGCTACACCTTC

d_call: -
v_call: TRBV5-1
j_call: TRBJ2-1
clone_size: few
cdr3_aa: CASALAAHNEQFF
cdr3_nt: TGCGCCAGCGCCCTAGCCGCCCACAATGAGCAGTTCTTC

d_call: -
v_call: TRBV6-5
j_call: TRBJ1-6
clone_size: -
cdr3_aa: CASSPGEGSPLHF
cdr3_nt: TGTGCCAGCAGCCCCGGAGAGGGTTCACCCCTCCACTTT

d_call: -
v_call: TRBV27
j_call: TRBJ2-3
clone_size: few
cdr3_aa: CASSPISTDTQYF
cdr3_nt: TGTGCCAGCAGTCCCATTAGCACAGATACGCAGTATTTT

d_call: -
v_call: TRBV9
j_call: TRBJ2-7
clone_size: -
cdr3_aa: CASSDRDTYNEQYF
cdr3_nt: TGTGCCAGCAGCGACCGGGACACTTACAATGAGCAGTACTTC

d_call: -
v_call: TRBV11-2
j_call: TRBJ2-7
clone_size: few
cdr3_aa: CASSLDGAIYEQYF
cdr3_nt: TGTGCCAGCAGCTTAGATGGGGCCATCTACGAGCAGTACTTC

d_call: -
v_call: TRBV28
j_call: TRBJ2-4
clone_size: -
cdr3_aa: CASSLPSTRTGEQYF
cdr3_nt: TGTGCCAGCAGTTTGCCTTCAACTAGGACGGGAGAGCAGTACTTC

d_call: -
v_call: TRBV7-9
j_call: TRBJ1-4
clone_size: -
cdr3_aa: CASAAASSNEKLFF
cdr3_nt: TGTGCCAGCGCGGCGGCCAGCTCGAATGAAAAACTGTTTTTT

d_call: -
v_call: TRBV5-1
j_call: TRBJ2-2
clone_size: -
cdr3_aa: CASQPVALGTGELFF
cdr3_nt: TGCGCCAGCCAACCAGTGGCCCTAGGGACCGGGGAGCTGTTTTTT

d_call: -
v_call: TRBV7-2
j_call: TRBJ2-1
clone_size: few
cdr3_aa: CASSLAGVTDEQFF
cdr3_nt: TGTGCCAGCAGCTTAGCGGGAGTAACAGATGAGCAGTTCTTC

d_call: -
v_call: TRBV4-3
j_call: TRBJ2-2
clone_size: large
cdr3_aa: CASSQEDGNTGELFF
cdr3_nt: TGCGCCAGCAGCCAAGAGGACGGTAACACCGGGGAGCTGTTTTTT

d_call: -
v_call: TRBV12-3/TRBV12-4
j_call: TRBJ2-1
clone_size: few
cdr3_aa: CASTPSSEQFF
cdr3_nt: TGTGCCAGCACCCCGTCCAGCGAGCAGTTCTTC

d_call: -
v_call: TRBV7-3
j_call: TRBJ2-3
clone_size: -
cdr3_aa: CASSLTRGSSDTQYF
cdr3_nt: TGTGCCAGCAGCTTAACCAGAGGATCGTCAGATACGCAGTATTTT

d_call: -
v_call: TRBV4-3
j_call: TRBJ2-7
clone_size: -
cdr3_aa: CASSQDRRDGGEQYF
cdr3_nt: TGCGCCAGCAGCCAAGATAGGCGGGATGGCGGCGAGCAGTACTTC

d_call: -
v_call: TRBV7-9
j_call: TRBJ1-2
clone_size: -
cdr3_aa: CASSSGSHHTF
cdr3_nt: TGTGCCAGCAGCTCGGGGTCGCACCACACCTTC

d_call: TRBD2
v_call: TRBV4-2
j_call: TRBJ2-3
clone_size: -
cdr3_aa: CASMGRGRLAGFADTQYF
cdr3_nt: TGTGCCAGCATGGGGCGAGGGAGACTAGCGGGTTTTGCAGATACGCAGTATTTT

d_call: TRBD2
v_call: TRBV7-2
j_call: TRBJ2-5
clone_size: -
cdr3_aa: CASGGLAGGNEQYF
cdr3_nt: TGTGCCAGCGGGGGACTAGCGGGGGGTAATGAGCAGTACTTC

d_call: -
v_call: TRBV27
j_call: TRBJ2-7
clone_size: -
cdr3_aa: CASSLQGSVYEQYF
cdr3_nt: TGTGCCAGCAGTTTACAGGGGTCGGTCTACGAGCAGTACTTC

d_call: TRBD1
v_call: TRBV24-1
j_call: TRBJ2-5
clone_size: -
cdr3_aa: CATSDHGQGQEAQYF
cdr3_nt: TGTGCCACCAGTGACCACGGACAGGGACAAGAGGCCCAGTACTTC

d_call: TRBD1
v_call: TRBV6-6
j_call: TRBJ2-3
clone_size: few
cdr3_aa: CASRDLKGAGTDTQYF
cdr3_nt: TGTGCCAGCAGGGACCTAAAGGGGGCTGGCACAGATACGCAGTATTTT

d_call: -
v_call: TRBV20-1
j_call: TRBJ2-7
clone_size: -
cdr3_aa: CSAPGRTYEQYF
cdr3_nt: TGCAGTGCTCCCGGCCGAACCTACGAGCAGTACTTC

d_call: -
v_call: TRBV6-2/TRBV6-3
j_call: TRBJ2-1
clone_size: -
cdr3_aa: CASSYLPGGPYNEQFF
cdr3_nt: TGTGCCAGCAGTTACTTGCCTGGGGGCCCCTACAATGAGCAGTTCTTC

d_call: TRBD2
v_call: TRBV27
j_call: TRBJ2-3
clone_size: -
cdr3_aa: CASSLSAGPIDTQYF
cdr3_nt: TGTGCCAGCAGTCTATCAGCGGGGCCGATTGATACGCAGTATTTT

d_call: -
v_call: TRBV6-1
j_call: TRBJ2-7
clone_size: -
cdr3_aa: CASSEGYGEQYF
cdr3_nt: TGTGCCAGCAGTGAAGGATACGGCGAGCAGTACTTC

d_call: -
v_call: TRBV4-1
j_call: TRBJ1-5
clone_size: -
cdr3_aa: CASSQVRNQPQHF
cdr3_nt: TGCGCCAGCAGCCAAGTCAGAAATCAGCCCCAGCATTTT

d_call: TRBD2
v_call: TRBV3-1
j_call: TRBJ2-4
clone_size: -
cdr3_aa: CASSSGTSGGGQYF
cdr3_nt: TGTGCCAGCAGCTCCGGGACTAGTGGAGGCGGGCAGTACTTC

d_call: -
v_call: TRBV20-1
j_call: TRBJ2-5
clone_size: -
cdr3_aa: CSAREQKEQYF
cdr3_nt: TGCAGTGCTAGAGAACAGAAGGAGCAGTACTTC

d_call: -
v_call: TRBV3-1
j_call: TRBJ2-7
clone_size: few
cdr3_aa: CASSQGRGYSSYEQYF
cdr3_nt: TGTGCCAGCAGCCAAGGGCGGGGCTACAGCTCCTACGAGCAGTACTTC

d_call: -
v_call: TRBV20-1
j_call: TRBJ2-1
clone_size: -
cdr3_aa: CSALWMGRSYNEQFF
cdr3_nt: TGCAGTGCCCTCTGGATGGGACGCTCCTACAATGAGCAGTTCTTC

d_call: -
v_call: TRBV4-3
j_call: TRBJ2-7
clone_size: -
cdr3_aa: CASSQDATLVNEQYF
cdr3_nt: TGCGCCAGCAGCCAAGATGCCACTCTAGTTAATGAGCAGTACTTC

d_call: TRBD2
v_call: TRBV10-1
j_call: TRBJ2-1
clone_size: few
cdr3_aa: CASSPGLAASGHNEQFF
cdr3_nt: TGCGCCAGCAGCCCGGGGCTAGCGGCTAGCGGACACAATGAGCAGTTCTTC

d_call: -
v_call: TRBV5-1
j_call: TRBJ1-1
clone_size: few
cdr3_aa: CASSGDTEAFF
cdr3_nt: TGCGCCAGCAGTGGAGACACTGAAGCTTTCTTT

d_call: TRBD1
v_call: TRBV28
j_call: TRBJ2-5
clone_size: few
cdr3_aa: CASSPTGEGGETQYF
cdr3_nt: TGTGCCAGCAGTCCGACAGGGGAAGGAGGAGAGACCCAGTACTTC

d_call: -
v_call: TRBV7-2
j_call: TRBJ1-3
clone_size: few
cdr3_aa: CASSVTSAGNTIYF
cdr3_nt: TGTGCCAGCAGCGTAACATCGGCTGGAAACACCATATATTTT

d_call: -
v_call: TRBV5-1
j_call: TRBJ2-1
clone_size: -
cdr3_aa: CASSLELGSSYNEQFF
cdr3_nt: TGTGCCAGCAGCTTGGAGTTAGGGAGCTCCTACAATGAGCAGTTCTTC

d_call: -
v_call: TRBV23-1
j_call: TRBJ2-2
clone_size: -
cdr3_aa: CASSQCPLDETGELFF
cdr3_nt: TGCGCCAGCAGTCAATGTCCCCTCGACGAAACCGGGGAGCTGTTTTTT

d_call: -
v_call: TRBV5-5
j_call: TRBJ2-5
clone_size: few
cdr3_aa: CASSLEWGSQETQYF
cdr3_nt: TGTGCCAGCAGCTTGGAATGGGGTTCCCAAGAGACCCAGTACTTC

d_call: -
v_call: TRBV29-1
j_call: TRBJ1-2
clone_size: -
cdr3_aa: CSGQGLQGYTF
cdr3_nt: TGCAGCGGTCAGGGACTCCAGGGCTACACCTTC

d_call: -
v_call: TRBV20-1
j_call: TRBJ2-7
clone_size: -
cdr3_aa: CSARDTDNEQYF
cdr3_nt: TGCAGTGCTAGGGACACCGACAATGAGCAGTACTTC

d_call: -
v_call: TRBV3-1
j_call: TRBJ2-7
clone_size: few
cdr3_aa: CASSQVGPQGYEQYF
cdr3_nt: TGTGCCAGCAGCCAAGTCGGGCCGCAGGGATACGAGCAGTACTTC

d_call: -
v_call: TRBV19
j_call: TRBJ1-5
clone_size: -
cdr3_aa: CASRTTGLNQPQHF
cdr3_nt: TGTGCCAGTCGAACAACAGGGTTGAATCAGCCCCAGCATTTT

d_call: -
v_call: TRBV28
j_call: TRBJ2-7
clone_size: -
cdr3_aa: CASSLGQAAPYEQYF
cdr3_nt: TGTGCCAGCAGTTTAGGCCAGGCGGCCCCCTACGAGCAGTACTTC

d_call: -
v_call: TRBV6-1
j_call: TRBJ1-5
clone_size: few
cdr3_aa: CASSGMAQHF
cdr3_nt: TGTGCCAGCAGTGGGATGGCCCAGCATTTT

d_call: -
v_call: TRBV4-1
j_call: TRBJ2-3
clone_size: -
cdr3_aa: CASSQDQDTHTDTQYF
cdr3_nt: TGCGCCAGCAGCCAAGATCAGGACACCCACACAGATACGCAGTATTTT

d_call: TRBD2
v_call: TRBV18
j_call: TRBJ2-7
clone_size: many
cdr3_aa: CASSPGRGEQYF
cdr3_nt: TGTGCCAGCTCACCGGGGAGGGGCGAGCAGTACTTC

d_call: -
v_call: TRBV6-5
j_call: TRBJ1-1
clone_size: few
cdr3_aa: CASSYLSPTGSNTEAFF
cdr3_nt: TGTGCCAGCAGTTATTTATCCCCGACTGGCTCGAACACTGAAGCTTTCTTT

d_call: -
v_call: TRBV10-3
j_call: TRBJ1-1
clone_size: few
cdr3_aa: CAISDGVEAFF
cdr3_nt: TGTGCCATCAGTGATGGAGTCGAAGCTTTCTTT

d_call: TRBD2
v_call: TRBV9
j_call: TRBJ2-3
clone_size: -
cdr3_aa: CASSSGLVGDTQYF
cdr3_nt: TGTGCCAGCAGCTCGGGACTAGTAGGTGATACGCAGTATTTT

d_call: -
v_call: TRBV7-2
j_call: TRBJ2-1
clone_size: few
cdr3_aa: CASSSRSGTAGFF
cdr3_nt: TGTGCCAGCAGCTCCCGGTCCGGGACTGCGGGGTTCTTC

d_call: -
v_call: TRBV20-1
j_call: TRBJ2-2
clone_size: -
cdr3_aa: CSARARGGVATGELFF
cdr3_nt: TGCAGTGCTAGAGCCAGGGGCGGGGTAGCGACCGGGGAGCTGTTTTTT

d_call: -
v_call: TRBV20-1
j_call: TRBJ2-6
clone_size: -
cdr3_aa: CSARDSLSGANVLTF
cdr3_nt: TGCAGTGCTAGAGACAGTCTCTCTGGGGCCAACGTCCTGACTTTC